This is a list of T cell receptor beta chains from one sample in a study of cytomegalovirus exposure and HLA in healthy donors. The data were produced by immunoSEQ multiplex PCR, yet TCRdb's version contains in-frame clones alone and is incomplete. The sample holds roughly 140,000 clones, around 75% seen once. The sample comprised PBMCs. The receptors originated from a man in his fifties or sixties in good health and CMV-seronegative. Both conserved end residues are part of each CDR3. The D gene is left open where the match is weak. Clone size is stated in some rows and not others, as once, few, many or a class when expanded.

TRBD2,few,TRBJ2-5,TRBV27,13,TGTGCCAGCAGTGGGCTAGCGGGAGAGACCCAGTACTTC,CASSGLAGETQYF
TRBD2,NA,TRBJ2-3,TRBV27,16,TGTGCCAGCAGTTTACGGACTAGCGGATACACAGATACGCAGTATTTT,CASSLRTSGYTDTQYF
NA,few,TRBJ2-5,TRBV15,15,TGTGCCACCAGCAGAGATCCTCAGGGCCAAGAGACCCAGTACTTC,CATSRDPQGQETQYF
TRBD2,NA,TRBJ2-1,TRBV7-3,16,TGTGCCAGCAGCTCCACCCTCTCTAGCGGGAGCAATGAGCAGTTCTTC,CASSSTLSSGSNEQFF
NA,NA,TRBJ1-1,TRBV21-1,14,TGTGCCAGCAGCAACAAAGAGGGGAACACTGAAGCTTTCTTT,CASSNKEGNTEAFF
NA,NA,TRBJ1-2,TRBV10-1,13,TGCGCCAGCAGTCCCGGACAGTCCTATGGCTACACCTTC,CASSPGQSYGYTF
NA,once,TRBJ2-7,TRBV4-1,13,TGCGCCAGCAGCCAAGGTCCCGGGGACGAGCAGTACTTC,CASSQGPGDEQYF
TRBD1,NA,TRBJ1-1,TRBV5-1,17,TGCGCCAGCAGGAAGGCGCAGGGGGCGCGGAGTGACACTGAAGCTTTCTTT,CASRKAQGARSDTEAFF
NA,NA,TRBJ2-7,TRBV7-9,12,TGTTCCAGCAGCCTTCGGGCCTACGAGCAGTACTTC,CSSSLRAYEQYF
NA,NA,TRBJ1-4,TRBV28,15,TGTGCCAGCAGTTCATCGGCGGCTGGACAGGAAAAACTGTTTTTT,CASSSSAAGQEKLFF
NA,NA,TRBJ2-7,TRBV28,10,TGTGCCAGCAGCTATCACGAGCAGTACTTC,CASSYHEQYF
NA,NA,TRBJ1-4,TRBV30,13,TGTGCCTGGAGTGTACAGGCGGGAGAAAAACTGTTTTTT,CAWSVQAGEKLFF
TRBD1,NA,TRBJ1-1,TRBV27,16,TGTGCCAGCAGTTCCGGGTGGGACAGGGGGCGCTCTGAAGCTTTCTTT,CASSSGWDRGRSEAFF
TRBD1,NA,TRBJ1-5,TRBV29-1,14,TGCAGCGCCCGGACAGGGGGGACCAATCAGCCCCAGCATTTT,CSARTGGTNQPQHF
NA,NA,TRBJ2-7,TRBV5-1,16,TGCGCCAGCAGCTTGGCCGTCTCGGACAGTGACCACGAGCAGTACTTC,CASSLAVSDSDHEQYF
NA,NA,TRBJ2-5,TRBV6-5,16,TGTGCCAGCAGTTACTCGAGATTTCAGGGTCAAGAGACCCAGTACTTC,CASSYSRFQGQETQYF
TRBD1,NA,TRBJ2-7,TRBV27,13,TGTGCCAGCAGCACAGGGGGCCCCTACGAGCAGTACTTC,CASSTGGPYEQYF
TRBD1,NA,TRBJ2-3,TRBV29-1,13,TGCAGCGGGGGACAGGGGACCACAGATACGCAGTATTTT,CSGGQGTTDTQYF
TRBD1,NA,TRBJ1-3,TRBV28,13,TGTGCCAGCAGTCTCGACAGGGGTGACACCATATATTTT,CASSLDRGDTIYF
TRBD1,NA,TRBJ2-7,TRBV28,14,TGTGCCAGCAGACCCGGGACAGCTACCTACGAGCAGTACTTC,CASRPGTATYEQYF
TRBD2,NA,TRBJ2-3,TRBV11-3,15,TGTGCCAGCAGCCCCTCTAGCGGGGCCACAGATACGCAGTATTTT,CASSPSSGATDTQYF
NA,NA,TRBJ1-2,TRBV5-1,12,TGCGCCAGCAGCTCGGACAGCTATGGCTACACCTTC,CASSSDSYGYTF
NA,few,TRBJ1-2,TRBV6-1,15,TGTGCCAGCAGAACTTCCCGGTCACGCGGCTATGGCTACACCTTC,CASRTSRSRGYGYTF
TRBD1,few,TRBJ2-3,TRBV9,12,TGTGCCAGCAGCCCCCGGACAGGGACGCAGTATTTT,CASSPRTGTQYF
TRBD2,few,TRBJ2-3,TRBV25-1,14,TGTGCCAGCCTCGGGGCGGGAGGGGCAGATACGCAGTATTTT,CASLGAGGADTQYF
TRBD2,few,TRBJ2-3,TRBV19,15,TGTGCCAGTAGTACTTCTAGCGGAGCAACAGATACGCAGTATTTT,CASSTSSGATDTQYF
NA,NA,TRBJ2-5,TRBV19,13,TGTGCCAGTAGTATAGACTTCCAAGAGACCCAGTACTTC,CASSIDFQETQYF
NA,NA,TRBJ2-2,TRBV6-1,13,TGTGCCAGCAGGGCCGAACGCACCGGGGAGCTGTTTTTT,CASRAERTGELFF
TRBD2,NA,TRBJ2-7,TRBV29-1,14,TGCAGCGTAGCCAGCGCTAGCGGGACTCTCGAGCAGTACTTC,CSVASASGTLEQYF
NA,NA,TRBJ2-7,TRBV7-6,19,TGTGCCAGCAGCTTAGGATGGGACTCTGGCTTCTTGCTAGACGACGAGCAGTACTTC,CASSLGWDSGFLLDDEQYF
NA,NA,TRBJ2-3,TRBV4-1,15,TGCGCCAGCAGCCCACGGGCAGGGGAATCAGATACGCAGTATTTT,CASSPRAGESDTQYF